The T cell receptor (beta chain) under discussion was sequenced for a study of shared clonotypes between healthy human individuals. Study observations and caveats: An anticipated effect of sequencing depth on clonotype sharing among donors was recognized. Larger estimated richness was generally recorded for naive subsets relative to memory subsets.

A word on this clone: The antigen is not known.

Unmatched junction bases numbered 9, after V lost 0 bases and J lost 2 bases. Germline lookup yields CDR1 SGHVS and CDR2 FQNEAQ. CDR3 length: 18 residues. CD8 cells regarded as naive lacked CD45RO, were positively chosen for CCR7, and omitted terminally differentiated effector memory CD45RA+ cells. Recent acute infections and vaccinations were absent in the healthy HIV-negative adult donors. Each subset's genomic DNA was shared equally among a number of immunoSEQ plates. Only in-frame clones appear in the TCRdb table, and some are missing; sequencing was by immunoSEQ multiplex PCR. The data show hundreds of thousands of clones, 80% to 95% seen once.

Sequencing used naive CD8+ T cells sorted from blood. The sequence derives from a young man in good health. This chain links TRBV7-8 with TRBJ2-1, with 8 positions matching TRBD1. The DNA of the CDR3 is TGTGCCAGCAGCTTAGCATCAGGGGGCGGTTATACCTACAATGAGCAGTTCTTC. Translation: CASSLASGGGYTYNEQFF.